One sample yielded the 11 T cell receptor beta chains listed below, sequenced in a study of technical replicates of blood from a few donors. Method: immunoSEQ multiplex PCR; TCRdb's copy keeps in-frame clones and lacks some. The sample shows tens of thousands of clones, 94% of them seen only once. The sample consisted of T cells isolated from PBMCs. The origin of the receptors is a human donor in good health.

This clone was recorded once. The chain has TRBV7-9 and TRBJ1-6; a weak D match, TRBD1 (5 bases). This CDR3 is 14 amino acids long. Germline CDR1 SEHNR, CDR2 FQNEAQ (reference sequence). Trimming left V 6 bases short and J 8 bases short, with 14 bases between. The DNA for the CDR3 is TGTGCCAGCAGGGGTAAGGGGCTATATTCACCCCTCCACTTT. Translation gives CASRGKGLYSPLHF.

The chain employs TRBV14 and TRBJ2-7, with 9 bases that match TRBD1. The CDR3 length is 16 residues. The germline V gene encodes CDR1 SGHDN and CDR2 FVKESK. The V and J ends lost 0 bases and 6 bases, in that order; junction bases with no gene match: 9. In DNA form, the CDR3 reads TGTGCCAGCAGCCAAGAAGGGACAGGGTTTCTTCCCGAGCAGTACTTC. It translates to CASSQEGTGFLPEQYF.

V and J are TRBV19 and TRBJ1-1; D not resolved. From germline, CDR1 is LNHDA and CDR2 SQIVND (reference sequence). With 5 bases removed from V and 1 base from J, the gap between germline ends came to 14 bases. This CDR3 is built from 15 residues. CDR3 in amino acids: CASSLFAGPNTEAFF. CDR3 in DNA: TGTGCCAGTAGTCTGTTTGCAGGTCCGAACACTGAAGCTTTCTTT. Full variable domain (remainder filled in from reference TRBV19 and TRBJ1-1): DGGITQSPKYLFRKEGQNVTLSCEQNLNHDAMYWYRQDPGQGLRLIYYSQIVNDFQKGDIAEGYSVSREKKESFPLTVTSAQKNPTAFYLCASSLFAGPNTEAFFGQGTRLTVV.

This chain links TRBV29-1 with TRBJ2-3; D is uncertain. Germline V lookup: CDR1 SQVTM, CDR2 ANQGSEA. This CDR3 spans 12 amino acids. Trimming took off 4 bases at V and 4 bases at J, with 9 bases between the two ends. As DNA, the CDR3 is TGCAGCGTTGCTATTCAGGCAGATACGCAGTATTTT. Its protein product is CSVAIQADTQYF.

The CDR3: CASSLIEMGAYTEAFF. CDR3 in DNA: TGCGCCAGCAGCTTAATTGAGATGGGGGCATACACTGAAGCTTTCTTT. The V call is TRBV5-1, the J call TRBJ1-1; weak D call: TRBD1 (6 bases). Trimming took off 2 bases at V and 3 bases at J, with 17 bases between the two ends. The CDR3 loop spans 16 amino acids. Germline V gene data show CDR1 as SGHRS and CDR2 as YFSETQ.

The chain links TRBV14 to TRBJ2-7; 9 bases fit TRBD2. The CDR3 contains 14 residues. The V segment lost 4 bases and the J segment 2 bases; nucleotides outside the gene matches: 3. Germline values: CDR1 SGHDN, CDR2 FVKESK. Here the CDR3 DNA reads TGTGCCAGCAGCCGAGCGGGGGGTGCCTACGAGCAGTACTTC. This sequence encodes CASSRAGGAYEQYF.

J is TRBJ1-1 and V is TRBV2, with 7 bases fitting TRBD1. Germline V gives CDR1 SNHLY, CDR2 FYNNEI. The CDR3 has 16 residues. Unmatched junction bases numbered 4, after V lost 0 bases and J lost 0 bases. The CDR3 sequence: CASSEATGSVNTEAFF. The CDR3 nucleotides are TGTGCCAGCAGTGAAGCGACAGGGTCGGTGAACACTGAAGCTTTCTTT. Complete variable domain (other parts from reference TRBV2 and TRBJ1-1): EPEVTQTPSHQVTQMGQEVILRCVPISNHLYFYWYRQILGQKVEFLVSFYNNEISEKSEIFDDQFSVERPDGSNFTLKIRSTKLEDSAMYFCASSEATGSVNTEAFFGQGTRLTVV.

The chain uses TRBV15 and TRBJ1-2; D might be TRBD1 (6 bases). The germline V gene encodes CDR1 LNHNV and CDR2 YYDKDF (reference sequence). This CDR3 region has 15 residues. The V end lost 4 bases, the J end lost 5 bases, and 17 bases lay between the germline ends. The CDR3 DNA follows: TGTGCCACCAGCACCTCCAATACAGGGCCTTATGGCTACACCTTC. The encoded protein is CATSTSNTGPYGYTF. Together with reference TRBV15 and TRBJ1-2, the CDR3 gives the full variable domain: DAMVIQNPRYQVTQFGKPVTLSCSQTLNHNVMYWYQQKSSQAPKLLFHYYDKDFNNEADTPDNFQSRRPNTSFCFLDIRSPGLGDTAMYLCATSTSNTGPYGYTFGSGTRLTVV.

The count of this clone is one. V is TRBV25-1 and J is TRBJ1-4, with TRBD1 as a possible D gene (6 bases). With 7 bases removed from V and 8 bases from J, the gap between germline ends came to 14 bases. The CDR3 is made up of 13 amino acids. In germline, CDR1 is MGHDK, CDR2 SYGVNS. CDR3 amino acids: CASTEGVEEKLFF. In DNA form, the CDR3 reads TGTGCCAGCACAGAGGGGGTGGAGGAAAAACTGTTTTTT.

The chain uses TRBV28 and TRBJ1-2, with D possibly matching TRBD1 (6 bases). This CDR3 region has 15 residues. Between the trimmed V and J ends, which lost 6 bases and 4 bases, there was a span of 18 bases. Germline V CDR1 and CDR2: MDHEN, SYDVKM. The DNA of the CDR3 is TGTGCCAGCAGGTGGTCCCCGGGACACCTCTATGGCTACACCTTC. Its protein product is CASRWSPGHLYGYTF.

The V gene is TRBV6-5, the J gene TRBJ2-1; D is unclear. The V and J ends lost 7 bases and 5 bases respectively, with 6 bases between them. CDR1 is MNHEY, CDR2 SVGAGI, per germline. This CDR3 contains 11 residues. CDR3 loop: CASTTNNEQFF. CDR3 DNA: TGTGCCAGCACTACGAACAATGAGCAGTTCTTC.